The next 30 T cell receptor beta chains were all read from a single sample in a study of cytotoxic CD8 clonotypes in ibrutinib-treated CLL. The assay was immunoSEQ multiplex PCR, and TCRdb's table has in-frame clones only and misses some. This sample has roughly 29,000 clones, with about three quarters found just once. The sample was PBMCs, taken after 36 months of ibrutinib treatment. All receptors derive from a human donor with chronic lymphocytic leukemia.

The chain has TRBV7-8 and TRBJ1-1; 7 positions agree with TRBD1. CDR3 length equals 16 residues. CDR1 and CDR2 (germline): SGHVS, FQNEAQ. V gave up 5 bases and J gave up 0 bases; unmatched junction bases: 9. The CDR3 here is CASSRSRGQMNTEAFF. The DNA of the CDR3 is TGTGCCAGCAGCCGATCGCGGGGACAGATGAACACTGAAGCTTTCTTT. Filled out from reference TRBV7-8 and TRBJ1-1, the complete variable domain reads GAGVSQSPRYKVAKRGQDVALRCDPISGHVSLFWYQQALGQGPEFLTYFQNEAQLDKSGLPSDRFFAERPEGSVSTLKIQRTQQEDSAVYLCASSRSRGQMNTEAFFGQGTRLTVV.

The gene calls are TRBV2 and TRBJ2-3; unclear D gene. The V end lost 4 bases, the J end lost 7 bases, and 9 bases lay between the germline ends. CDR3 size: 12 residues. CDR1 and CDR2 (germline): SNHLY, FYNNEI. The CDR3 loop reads CASSVGSHTQYF. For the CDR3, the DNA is TGTGCCAGCAGTGTAGGCAGCCATACGCAGTATTTT.

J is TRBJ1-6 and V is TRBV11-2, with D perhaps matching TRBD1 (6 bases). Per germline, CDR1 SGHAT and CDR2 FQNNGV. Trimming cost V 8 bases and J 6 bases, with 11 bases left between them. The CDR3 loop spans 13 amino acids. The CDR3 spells CASGLQGNSPLHF. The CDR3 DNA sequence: TGTGCCAGCGGATTACAGGGTAATTCACCCCTCCACTTT.

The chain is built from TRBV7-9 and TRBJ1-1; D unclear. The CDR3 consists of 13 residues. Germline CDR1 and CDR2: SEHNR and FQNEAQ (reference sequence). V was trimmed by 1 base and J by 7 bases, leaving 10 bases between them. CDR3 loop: CASSLEGKGEAFF. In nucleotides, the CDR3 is TGTGCCAGCAGCTTAGAAGGCAAGGGTGAAGCTTTCTTT.

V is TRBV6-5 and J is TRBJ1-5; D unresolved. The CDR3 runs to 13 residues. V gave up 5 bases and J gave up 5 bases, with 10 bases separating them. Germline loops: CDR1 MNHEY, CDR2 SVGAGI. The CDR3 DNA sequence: TGTGCCAGCAGTCGTTCAGAGTATCAGCCCCAGCATTTT. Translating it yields CASSRSEYQPQHF.

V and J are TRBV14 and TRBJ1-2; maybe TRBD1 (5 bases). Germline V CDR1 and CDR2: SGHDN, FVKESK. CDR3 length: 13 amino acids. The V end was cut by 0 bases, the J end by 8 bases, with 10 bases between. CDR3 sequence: CASSQEEGYGYTF. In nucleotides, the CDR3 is TGTGCCAGCAGCCAAGAAGAGGGGTACGGCTACACCTTC. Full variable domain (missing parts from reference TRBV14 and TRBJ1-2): EAGVTQFPSHSVIEKGQTVTLRCDPISGHDNLYWYRRVMGKEIKFLLHFVKESKQDESGMPNNRFLAERTGGTYSTLKVQPAELEDSGVYFCASSQEEGYGYTFGSGTRLTVV.

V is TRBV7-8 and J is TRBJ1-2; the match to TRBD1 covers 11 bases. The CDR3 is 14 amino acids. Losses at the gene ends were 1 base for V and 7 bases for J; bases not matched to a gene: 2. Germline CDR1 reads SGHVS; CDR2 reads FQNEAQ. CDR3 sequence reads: CASSLGTGGFGYTF. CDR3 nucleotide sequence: TGTGCCAGCAGCTTAGGGACAGGGGGCTTTGGCTACACCTTC.

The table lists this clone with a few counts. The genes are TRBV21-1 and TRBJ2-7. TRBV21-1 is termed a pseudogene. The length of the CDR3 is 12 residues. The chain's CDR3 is CASEGRRYEQYF. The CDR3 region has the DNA TGTGCCAGTGAGGGACGGCGTTACGAGCAGTACTTC.

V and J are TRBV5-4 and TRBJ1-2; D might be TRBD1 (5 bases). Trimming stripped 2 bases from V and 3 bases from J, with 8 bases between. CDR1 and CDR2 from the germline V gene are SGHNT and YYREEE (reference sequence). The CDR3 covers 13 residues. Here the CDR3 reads CASSLTGDYGYTF. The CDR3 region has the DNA TGTGCCAGCAGCTTAACGGGGGACTATGGCTACACCTTC.

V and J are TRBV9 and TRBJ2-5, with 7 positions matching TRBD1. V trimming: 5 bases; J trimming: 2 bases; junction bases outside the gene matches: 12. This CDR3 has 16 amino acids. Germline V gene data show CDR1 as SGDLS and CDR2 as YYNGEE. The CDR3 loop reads CASSARGLNWQETQYF. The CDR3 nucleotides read TGTGCCAGCAGTGCAAGGGGGCTCAATTGGCAAGAGACCCAGTACTTC. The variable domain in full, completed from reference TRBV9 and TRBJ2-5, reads DSGVTQTPKHLITATGQRVTLRCSPRSGDLSVYWYQQSLDQGLQFLIQYYNGEERAKGNILERFSAQQFPDLHSELNLSSLELGDSALYFCASSARGLNWQETQYFGPGTRLLVL.

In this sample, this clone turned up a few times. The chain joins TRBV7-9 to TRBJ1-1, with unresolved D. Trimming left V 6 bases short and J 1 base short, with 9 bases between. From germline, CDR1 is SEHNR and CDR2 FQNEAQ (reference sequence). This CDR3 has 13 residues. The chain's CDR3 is CASSRRPNTEAFF. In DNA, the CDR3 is TGTGCCAGCAGTCGACGGCCGAACACTGAAGCTTTCTTT.

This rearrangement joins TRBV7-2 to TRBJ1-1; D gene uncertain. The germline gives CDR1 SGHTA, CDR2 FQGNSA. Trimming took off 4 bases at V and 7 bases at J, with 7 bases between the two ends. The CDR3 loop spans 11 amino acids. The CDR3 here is CASSSAFEAFF. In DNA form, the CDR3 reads TGTGCCAGCAGCTCCGCCTTTGAAGCTTTCTTT.

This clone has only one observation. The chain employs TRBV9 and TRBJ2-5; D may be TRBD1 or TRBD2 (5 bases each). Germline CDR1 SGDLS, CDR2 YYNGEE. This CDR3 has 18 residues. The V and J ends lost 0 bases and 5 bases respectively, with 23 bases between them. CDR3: CASSVGGREVRGEETQYF. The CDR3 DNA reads TGTGCCAGCAGCGTAGGAGGACGGGAAGTTCGAGGGGAGGAGACCCAGTACTTC.

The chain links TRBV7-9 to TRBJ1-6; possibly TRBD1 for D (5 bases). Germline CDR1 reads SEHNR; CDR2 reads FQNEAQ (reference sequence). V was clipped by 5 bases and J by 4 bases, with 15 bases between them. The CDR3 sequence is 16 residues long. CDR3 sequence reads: CASSPSGGRYNSPLHF. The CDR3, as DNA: TGTGCCAGCAGCCCCTCCGGGGGTCGTTATAATTCACCCCTCCACTTT.

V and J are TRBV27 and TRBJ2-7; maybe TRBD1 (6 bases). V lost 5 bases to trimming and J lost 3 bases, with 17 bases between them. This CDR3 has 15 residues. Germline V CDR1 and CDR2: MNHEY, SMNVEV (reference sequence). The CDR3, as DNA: TGTGCCAGCAGTCCCTTTTTGGGGGCCCGCTACGAGCAGTACTTC. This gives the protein CASSPFLGARYEQYF.

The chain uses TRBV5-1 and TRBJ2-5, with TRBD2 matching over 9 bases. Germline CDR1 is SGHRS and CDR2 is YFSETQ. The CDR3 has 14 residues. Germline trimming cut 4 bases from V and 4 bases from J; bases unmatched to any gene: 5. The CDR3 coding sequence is TGCGCCAGCAGCCCCTCTAGCGGGGTAGAGACCCAGTACTTC. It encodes CASSPSSGVETQYF.

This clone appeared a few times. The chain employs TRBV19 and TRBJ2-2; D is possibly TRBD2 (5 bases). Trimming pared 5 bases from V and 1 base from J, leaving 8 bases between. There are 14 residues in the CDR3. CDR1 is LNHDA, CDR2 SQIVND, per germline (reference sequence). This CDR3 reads CASSDRGNTGELFF. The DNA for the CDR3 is TGTGCCAGTAGTGACCGGGGGAACACCGGGGAGCTGTTTTTT. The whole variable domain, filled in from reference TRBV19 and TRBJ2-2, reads DGGITQSPKYLFRKEGQNVTLSCEQNLNHDAMYWYRQDPGQGLRLIYYSQIVNDFQKGDIAEGYSVSREKKESFPLTVTSAQKNPTAFYLCASSDRGNTGELFFGEGSRLTVL.

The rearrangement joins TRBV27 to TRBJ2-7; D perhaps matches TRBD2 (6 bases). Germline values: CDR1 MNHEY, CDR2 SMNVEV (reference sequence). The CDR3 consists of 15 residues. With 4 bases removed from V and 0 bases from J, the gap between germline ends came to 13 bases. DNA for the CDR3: TGTGCCAGCAGTTGGGGGGACGGGATCTCCTACGAGCAGTACTTC. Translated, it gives CASSWGDGISYEQYF.

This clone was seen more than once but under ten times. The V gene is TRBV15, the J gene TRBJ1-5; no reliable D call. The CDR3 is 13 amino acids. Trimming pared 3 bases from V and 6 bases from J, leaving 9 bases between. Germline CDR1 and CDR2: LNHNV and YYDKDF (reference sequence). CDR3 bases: TGTGCCACCAGCAGTGAAGGGCGTCAGCCCCAGCATTTT. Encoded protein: CATSSEGRQPQHF.

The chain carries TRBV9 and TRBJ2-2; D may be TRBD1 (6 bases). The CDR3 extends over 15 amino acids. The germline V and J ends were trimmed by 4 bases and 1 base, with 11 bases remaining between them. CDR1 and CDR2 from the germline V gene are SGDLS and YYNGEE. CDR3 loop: CASSIRGENTGELFF. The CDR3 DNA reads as TGTGCCAGCAGCATCAGGGGCGAGAACACCGGGGAGCTGTTTTTT.

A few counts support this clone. CDR3 bases: TGTGCCAGCAGGTCCGGGACAGTCTCCTACGAGCAGTACTTC. Translating gives CASRSGTVSYEQYF. The chain joins TRBV7-3 to TRBJ2-7; 7 positions match TRBD1. The CDR3 has 14 amino acids. Per the germline V gene, CDR1 is SGHTA and CDR2 is FQGTGA. V was clipped by 6 bases and J by 0 bases; unmatched bases: 5.

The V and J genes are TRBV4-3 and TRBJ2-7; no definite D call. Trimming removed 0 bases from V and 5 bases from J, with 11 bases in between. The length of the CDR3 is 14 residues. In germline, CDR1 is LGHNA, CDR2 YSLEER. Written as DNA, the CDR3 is TGCGCCAGCAGCCAAGATTCAAGCTCGGACGAGCAGTACTTC. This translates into CASSQDSSSDEQYF.

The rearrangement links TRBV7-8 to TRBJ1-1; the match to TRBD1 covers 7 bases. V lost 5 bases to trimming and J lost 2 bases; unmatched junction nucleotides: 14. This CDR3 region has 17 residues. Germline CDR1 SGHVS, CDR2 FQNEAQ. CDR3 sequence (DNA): TGTGCCAGCAGCCCCCAGACAGGGTGGGAGCCTAACACTGAAGCTTTCTTT. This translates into CASSPQTGWEPNTEAFF.

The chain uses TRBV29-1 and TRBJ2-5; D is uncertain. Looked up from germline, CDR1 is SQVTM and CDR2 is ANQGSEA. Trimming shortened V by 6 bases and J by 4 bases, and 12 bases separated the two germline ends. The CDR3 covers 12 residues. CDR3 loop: CSVYTTPETQYF. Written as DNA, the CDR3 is TGCAGCGTCTATACTACCCCAGAGACCCAGTACTTC.

The DNA for the CDR3 is TGTGCCAGCAGCTCTCTCGATGTAAAGGCCTTCTACGAGCAGTACTTC. Encoded protein: CASSSLDVKAFYEQYF. The gene calls are TRBV7-9 and TRBJ2-7, with D hard to call. The V gene's germline CDR1 is SEHNR and CDR2 FQNEAQ (reference sequence). V was clipped by 4 bases and J by 3 bases, with 19 bases between them. This CDR3 has 16 amino acids.

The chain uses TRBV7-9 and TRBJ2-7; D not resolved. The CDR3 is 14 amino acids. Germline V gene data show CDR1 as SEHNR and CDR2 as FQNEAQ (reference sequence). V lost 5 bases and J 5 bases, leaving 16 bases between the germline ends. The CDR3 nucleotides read TGTGCCAGCAGCCCGACCCCATACACGAACGAGCAGTACTTC. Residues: CASSPTPYTNEQYF. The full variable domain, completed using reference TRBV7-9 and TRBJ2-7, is DTGVSQNPRHKITKRGQNVTFRCDPISEHNRLYWYRQTLGQGPEFLTYFQNEAQLEKSRLLSDRFSAERPKGSFSTLEIQRTEQGDSAMYLCASSPTPYTNEQYFGPGTRLTVT.

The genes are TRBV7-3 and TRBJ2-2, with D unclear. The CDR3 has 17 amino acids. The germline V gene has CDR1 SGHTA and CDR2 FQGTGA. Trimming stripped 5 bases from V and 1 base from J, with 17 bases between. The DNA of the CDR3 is TGTGCCAGCAGCCCCTGGGGTGGGCCCCAGAACACCGGGGAGCTGTTTTTT. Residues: CASSPWGGPQNTGELFF.

This CDR3 reads CARSDRDSYGYTF. The CDR3 DNA sequence: TGTGCCAGAAGCGACAGGGATTCCTATGGCTACACCTTC. The gene calls are TRBV2 and TRBJ1-2; 7 nucleotides agree with TRBD1. Losses at the gene ends were 9 bases for V and 4 bases for J; bases not matched to a gene: 8. CDR1 is SNHLY and CDR2 is FYNNEI in the germline V gene. CDR3 size: 13 residues.

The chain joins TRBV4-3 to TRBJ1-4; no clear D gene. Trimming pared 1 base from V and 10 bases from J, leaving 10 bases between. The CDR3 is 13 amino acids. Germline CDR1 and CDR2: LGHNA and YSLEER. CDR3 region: CASSQAGVGKLFF. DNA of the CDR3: TGCGCCAGCAGCCAAGCCGGGGTGGGAAAACTGTTTTTT.

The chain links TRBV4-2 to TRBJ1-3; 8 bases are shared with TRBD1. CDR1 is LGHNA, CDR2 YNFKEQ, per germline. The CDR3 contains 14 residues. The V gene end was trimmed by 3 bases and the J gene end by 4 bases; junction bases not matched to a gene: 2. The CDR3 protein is CASSQGDRGNTIYF. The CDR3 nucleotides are TGTGCCAGCAGCCAGGGGGACAGGGGAAACACCATATATTTT.